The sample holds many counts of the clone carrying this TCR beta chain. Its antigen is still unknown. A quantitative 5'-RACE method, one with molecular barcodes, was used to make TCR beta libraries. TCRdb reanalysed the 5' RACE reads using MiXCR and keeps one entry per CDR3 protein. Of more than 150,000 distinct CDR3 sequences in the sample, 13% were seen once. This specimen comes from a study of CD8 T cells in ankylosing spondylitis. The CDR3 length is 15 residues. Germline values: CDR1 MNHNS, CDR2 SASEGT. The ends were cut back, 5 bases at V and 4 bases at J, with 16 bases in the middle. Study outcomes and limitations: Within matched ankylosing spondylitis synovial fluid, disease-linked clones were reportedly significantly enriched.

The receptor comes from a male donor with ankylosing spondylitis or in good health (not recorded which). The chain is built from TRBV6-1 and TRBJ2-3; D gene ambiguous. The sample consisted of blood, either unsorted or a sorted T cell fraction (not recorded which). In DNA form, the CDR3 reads TGTGCCAGCAGTCAATCCGTCATTGGGGCAGATACGCAGTATTTT. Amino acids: CASSQSVIGADTQYF.